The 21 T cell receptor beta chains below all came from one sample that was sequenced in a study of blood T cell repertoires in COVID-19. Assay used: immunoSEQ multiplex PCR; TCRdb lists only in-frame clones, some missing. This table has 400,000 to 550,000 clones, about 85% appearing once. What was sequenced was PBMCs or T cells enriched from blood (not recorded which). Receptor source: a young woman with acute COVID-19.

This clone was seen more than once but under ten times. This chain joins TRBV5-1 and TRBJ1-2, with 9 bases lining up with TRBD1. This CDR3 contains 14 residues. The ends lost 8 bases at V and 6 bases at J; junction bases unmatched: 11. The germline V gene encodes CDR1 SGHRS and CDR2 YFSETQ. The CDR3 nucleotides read TGCGCCAGTAGAACAGGGGGCGAAGAGGATGGCTACACCTTC. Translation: CASRTGGEEDGYTF.

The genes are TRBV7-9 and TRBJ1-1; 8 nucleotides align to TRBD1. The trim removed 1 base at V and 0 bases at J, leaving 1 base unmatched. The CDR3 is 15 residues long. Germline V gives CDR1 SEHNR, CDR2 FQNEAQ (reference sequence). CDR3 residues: CASSLETGVNTEAFF. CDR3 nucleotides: TGTGCCAGCAGCTTAGAGACAGGGGTGAACACTGAAGCTTTCTTT. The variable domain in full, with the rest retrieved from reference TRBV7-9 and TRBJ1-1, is DTGVSQNPRHKITKRGQNVTFRCDPISEHNRLYWYRQTLGQGPEFLTYFQNEAQLEKSRLLSDRFSAERPKGSFSTLEIQRTEQGDSAMYLCASSLETGVNTEAFFGQGTRLTVV.

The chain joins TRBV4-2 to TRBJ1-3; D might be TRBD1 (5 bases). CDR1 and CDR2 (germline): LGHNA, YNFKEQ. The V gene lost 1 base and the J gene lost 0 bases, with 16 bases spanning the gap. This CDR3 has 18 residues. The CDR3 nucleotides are TGTGCCAGCAGCCAAGTTATCGTGACAGCGAACTCTGGAAACACCATATATTTT. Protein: CASSQVIVTANSGNTIYF.

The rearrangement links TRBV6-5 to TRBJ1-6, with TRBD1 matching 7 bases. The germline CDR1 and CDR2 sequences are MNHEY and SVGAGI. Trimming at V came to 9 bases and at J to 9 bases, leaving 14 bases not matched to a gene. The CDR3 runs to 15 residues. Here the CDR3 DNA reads TGTGCCAGTACCCGGGACAGCGGCAGGGGTTCACCCCTCCACTTT. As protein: CASTRDSGRGSPLHF.

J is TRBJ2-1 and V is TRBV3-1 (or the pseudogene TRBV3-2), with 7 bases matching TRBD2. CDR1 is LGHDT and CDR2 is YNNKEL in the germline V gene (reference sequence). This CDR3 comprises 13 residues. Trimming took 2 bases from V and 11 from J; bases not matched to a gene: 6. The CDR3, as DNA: TGTGCCAGCAGCCAACCAATAGGGACTAAGCAGTTCTTC. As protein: CASSQPIGTKQFF.

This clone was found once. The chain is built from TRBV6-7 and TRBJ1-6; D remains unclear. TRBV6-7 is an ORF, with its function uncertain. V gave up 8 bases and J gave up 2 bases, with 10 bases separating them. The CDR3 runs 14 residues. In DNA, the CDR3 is TGTGCCAGCCGTGAGGGTGCCTATAATTCACCCCTCCACTTT. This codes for CASREGAYNSPLHF.

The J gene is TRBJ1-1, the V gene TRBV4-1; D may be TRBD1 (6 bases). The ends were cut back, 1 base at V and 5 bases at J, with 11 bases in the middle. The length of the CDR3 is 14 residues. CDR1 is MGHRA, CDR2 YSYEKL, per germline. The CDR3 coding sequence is TGCGCCAGCAGCCAAGCGGGACACAAAACTGAAGCTTTCTTT. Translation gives CASSQAGHKTEAFF.

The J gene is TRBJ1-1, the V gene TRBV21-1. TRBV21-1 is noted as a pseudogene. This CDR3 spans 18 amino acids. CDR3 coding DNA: TGTGCCAGCATCACGCCGGGGATGGGGGGAACTGGGAACACTGAAGCTTTCTTT. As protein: CASITPGMGGTGNTEAFF.

CDR3 sequence: CASSQGTGGRGTGELFF. For the CDR3, the DNA is TGTGCCAGCAGCCAAGGGACAGGGGGCAGGGGGACCGGGGAGCTGTTTTTT. V and J are TRBV3-1 (or the pseudogene TRBV3-2) and TRBJ2-2, with 11 positions matching TRBD1. Germline assignment: CDR1 LGHDT and CDR2 YNNKEL (reference sequence). V was pared by 1 base and J by 5 bases, with 6 bases of the junction left unmatched. The CDR3 is made up of 17 amino acids.

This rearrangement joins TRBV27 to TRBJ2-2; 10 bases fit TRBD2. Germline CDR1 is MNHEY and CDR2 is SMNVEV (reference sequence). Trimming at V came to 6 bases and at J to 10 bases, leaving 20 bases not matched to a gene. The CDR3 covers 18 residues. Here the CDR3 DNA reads TGTGCCAGCAGCCCTTGGTGGACTAGCGGACGTCCGAGGGAGGAGCTGTTTTTT. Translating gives CASSPWWTSGRPREELFF.

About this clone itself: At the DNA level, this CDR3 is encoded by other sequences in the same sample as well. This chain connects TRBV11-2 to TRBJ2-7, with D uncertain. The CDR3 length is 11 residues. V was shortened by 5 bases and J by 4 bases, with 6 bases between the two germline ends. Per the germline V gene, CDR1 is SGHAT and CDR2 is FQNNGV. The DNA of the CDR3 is TGTGCCAGCAGCCCTAGTTACGAGCAGTACTTC. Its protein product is CASSPSYEQYF. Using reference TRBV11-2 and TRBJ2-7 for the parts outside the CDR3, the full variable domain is EAGVAQSPRYKIIEKRQSVAFWCNPISGHATLYWYQQILGQGPKLLIQFQNNGVVDDSQLPKDRFSAERLKGVDSTLKIQPAKLEDSAVYLCASSPSYEQYFGPGTRLTVT.

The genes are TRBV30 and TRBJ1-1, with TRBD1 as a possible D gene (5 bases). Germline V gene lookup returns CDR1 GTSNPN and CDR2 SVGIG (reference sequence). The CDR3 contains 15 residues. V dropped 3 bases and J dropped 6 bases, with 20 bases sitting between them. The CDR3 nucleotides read TGTGCCTGGAGCCCAACCTCGACCACAGGCGCTGAAGCTTTCTTT. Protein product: CAWSPTSTTGAEAFF.

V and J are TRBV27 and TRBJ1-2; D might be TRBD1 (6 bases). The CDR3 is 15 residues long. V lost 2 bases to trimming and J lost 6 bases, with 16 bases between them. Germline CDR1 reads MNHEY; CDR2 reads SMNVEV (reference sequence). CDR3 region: CASSLRGEGRDGYTF. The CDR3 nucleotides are TGTGCCAGCAGTTTAAGGGGGGAGGGAAGGGATGGCTACACCTTC.

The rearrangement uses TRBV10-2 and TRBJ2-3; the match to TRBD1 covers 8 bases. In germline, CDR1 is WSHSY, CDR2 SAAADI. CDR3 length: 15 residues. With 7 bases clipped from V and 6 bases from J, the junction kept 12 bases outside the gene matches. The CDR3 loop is CASTSTQGAEDTQYF. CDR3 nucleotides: TGCGCCAGCACCAGTACTCAGGGGGCCGAGGATACGCAGTATTTT.

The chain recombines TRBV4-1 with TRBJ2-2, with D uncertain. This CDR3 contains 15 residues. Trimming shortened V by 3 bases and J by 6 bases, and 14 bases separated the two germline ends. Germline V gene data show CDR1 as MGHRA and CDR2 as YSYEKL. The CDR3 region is CASSHITIGAGELFF. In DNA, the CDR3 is TGCGCCAGCAGCCACATTACCATCGGTGCCGGGGAGCTGTTTTTT.

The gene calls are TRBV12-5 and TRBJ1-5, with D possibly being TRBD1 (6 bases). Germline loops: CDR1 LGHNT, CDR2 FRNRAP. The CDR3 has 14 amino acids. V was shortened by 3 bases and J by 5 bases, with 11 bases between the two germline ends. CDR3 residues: CASGFIKGDQPQHF. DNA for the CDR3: TGTGCTAGTGGTTTCATCAAGGGGGATCAGCCCCAGCATTTT.

Here the CDR3 reads CASTGRGVGGTEAFF. CDR3 coding DNA: TGTGCCAGTACAGGCAGGGGGGTAGGAGGCACTGAAGCTTTCTTT. The chain carries TRBV19 and TRBJ1-1; 7 bases map to TRBD1. Germline assignment: CDR1 LNHDA and CDR2 SQIVND (reference sequence). The CDR3 runs to 15 residues. V lost 7 bases and J lost 4; bases outside the gene matches: 12.

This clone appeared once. In nucleotides, the CDR3 is TGTGCCAGCAGCTCCCGGGTTCATGGCTACACCTTC. Translated: CASSSRVHGYTF. This rearrangement joins TRBV5-6 to TRBJ1-2; D remains ambiguous. V was pared by 3 bases and J by 6 bases, with 9 bases between. Germline V gene data show CDR1 as SGHDT and CDR2 as YYEEEE. The CDR3 has 12 residues.

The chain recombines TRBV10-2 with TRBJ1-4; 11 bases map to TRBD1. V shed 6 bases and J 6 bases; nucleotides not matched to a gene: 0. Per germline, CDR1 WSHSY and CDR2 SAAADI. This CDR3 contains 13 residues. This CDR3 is CASRDRGHEKLFF. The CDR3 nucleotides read TGCGCCAGCAGGGACAGGGGGCATGAAAAACTGTTTTTT.

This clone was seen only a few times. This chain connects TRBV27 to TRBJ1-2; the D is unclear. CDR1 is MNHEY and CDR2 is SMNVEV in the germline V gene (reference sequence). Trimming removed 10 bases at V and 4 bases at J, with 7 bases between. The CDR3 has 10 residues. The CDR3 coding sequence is TGTGCCACTCGTAGCTATGGCTACACCTTC. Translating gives CATRSYGYTF.

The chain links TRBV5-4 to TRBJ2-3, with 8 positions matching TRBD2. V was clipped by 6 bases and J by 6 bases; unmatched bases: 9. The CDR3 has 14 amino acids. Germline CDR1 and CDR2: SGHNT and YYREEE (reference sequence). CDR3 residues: CASKPAGGVDTQYF. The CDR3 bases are TGTGCCAGCAAACCAGCCGGGGGGGTTGATACGCAGTATTTT.